These 17 T cell receptor beta chains were sequenced from one sample in a study of naive and memory T cell subsets. The beta constant-region primer was an equimolar mix of two oligonucleotides covering TRBC1 and TRBC2. TCRdb used MiXCR to reprocess the UMI-ligation and nested PCR reads, holding one entry per CDR3 protein. Seen here are around 29,000 distinct CDR3 sequences, about 10% observed once, and the top ten hold around a sixth. Specimen: effector memory CD4+ T cells from blood. As for subset: effector memory, CD45RA- CD27-. The receptors come from a human donor in good health.

This clonotype showed up many times. The chain's CDR3 is CSVGSWGTVQETQYF. CDR3 in DNA: TGCAGCGTTGGGAGTTGGGGGACAGTACAAGAGACCCAGTACTTC. This chain uses TRBV29-1 with TRBJ2-5, with 7 bases lining up with TRBD1. The CDR3 extends over 15 amino acids. With V trimmed by 4 bases and J by 2 bases, 10 bases remained unmatched. Germline CDR1 reads SQVTM; CDR2 reads ANQGSEA.

The V call is TRBV5-4, the J call TRBJ2-3; 11 positions agree with TRBD2. The CDR3 extends over 16 amino acids. The junction had 2 bases not matched to a gene; V was cut back by 0 bases and J by 2 bases. Germline loops: CDR1 SGHNT, CDR2 YYREEE (reference sequence). CDR3 nucleotide sequence: TGTGCCAGCAGCTTGGAACTAGCGGGGGACACAGATACGCAGTATTTT. Its translation is CASSLELAGDTDTQYF. Combining the CDR3 with reference TRBV5-4 and TRBJ2-3 gives the whole variable domain ETGVTQSPTHLIKTRGQQVTLRCSSQSGHNTVSWYQQALGQGPQFIFQYYREEENGRGNFPPRFSGLQFPNYSSELNVNALELDDSALYLCASSLELAGDTDTQYFGPGTRLTVL.

This clonotype was recorded at least ten times. The genes are TRBV4-3 and TRBJ2-7, with D tentatively TRBD2 (6 bases). The V and J ends lost 0 bases and 6 bases respectively, with 9 bases between them. The CDR3 totals 13 residues. Germline V gives CDR1 LGHNA, CDR2 YSLEER. CDR3 nucleotide sequence: TGCGCCAGCAGCCAAGACGTGACTAGCGAGCAGTACTTC. This encodes CASSQDVTSEQYF.

This clonotype has a count of ten or more. V gene TRBV12-3 or TRBV12-4 combines with J gene TRBJ2-1; TRBD2 might be the D (6 bases). V shed 5 bases and J shed 2 bases, with 13 bases lying between them. The CDR3 covers 15 residues. As DNA, the CDR3 is TGTGCCAGCAGTCTCCGACTAGTCACCTACAATGAGCAGTTCTTC. This gives the protein CASSLRLVTYNEQFF.

This clonotype came up a few times. The chain combines TRBV10-3 with TRBJ2-5; D gene ambiguous. With 6 bases removed from V and 0 bases from J, the gap between germline ends came to 2 bases. This CDR3 is built from 11 residues. Germline CDR1 reads ENHRY; CDR2 reads SYGVKD. CDR3 protein: CAIRDQETQYF. CDR3 DNA sequence: TGTGCCATCAGGGACCAAGAGACCCAGTACTTC.

This clonotype has ten or more counts. J is TRBJ2-1 and V is TRBV27, with D perhaps matching TRBD1 (5 bases). Trimming pared 3 bases from V and 3 bases from J, leaving 12 bases between. Germline CDR1 and CDR2: MNHEY and SMNVEV (reference sequence). The CDR3 spans 15 residues. The CDR3 region is CASSFRAGNYNEQFF. The CDR3 nucleotides read TGTGCCAGCAGTTTCCGGGCAGGGAACTACAATGAGCAGTTCTTC.

This clonotype was counted many times. This chain links TRBV12-3 or TRBV12-4 with TRBJ2-5, with 8 nucleotides matching TRBD2. V shed 6 bases, J shed 3 bases, and the junction held 9 bases outside the gene matches. This CDR3 has 15 amino acids. CDR3 DNA: TGTGCCAGCAGCCCTCGAAATAGCGGGAAAGAGACCCAGTACTTC. Protein sequence: CASSPRNSGKETQYF.

This clonotype was recorded many times. The V gene is TRBV20-1, the J gene TRBJ1-6, with TRBD1 matching over 7 bases. The CDR3 has 15 residues. V gave up 1 base and J gave up 5 bases; unmatched junction bases: 5. The germline gives CDR1 DFQATT, CDR2 SNEGSKA (reference sequence). CDR3 coding DNA: TGCAGTGCTAGAGGACAGGGTGTACATAATTCACCCCTCCACTTT. Residues: CSARGQGVHNSPLHF.

V usage is TRBV10-2 and J usage is TRBJ2-3; weak D call: TRBD1 (5 bases). The CDR3 is 14 residues long. V lost 8 bases and J 8 bases, leaving 20 bases between the germline ends. Germline V gene sequence: CDR1 WSHSY, CDR2 SAAADI. The CDR3 coding sequence is TGCGCCAGCGATCCGACCTCAGGGCGCGGTACGCAGTATTTT. It codes for CASDPTSGRGTQYF.

This clonotype appeared many times. V usage is TRBV14 and J usage is TRBJ1-1; perhaps TRBD1 as D (6 bases). This CDR3 is built from 13 residues. The germline V gene encodes CDR1 SGHDN and CDR2 FVKESK. V lost 4 bases and J 1 base, leaving 7 bases between the germline ends. CDR3 coding DNA: TGTGCCAGCAGCCTACAGGGGAACACTGAAGCTTTCTTT. Its translation: CASSLQGNTEAFF. The whole variable domain, remainder taken from reference TRBV14 and TRBJ1-1, is EAGVTQFPSHSVIEKGQTVTLRCDPISGHDNLYWYRRVMGKEIKFLLHFVKESKQDESGMPNNRFLAERTGGTYSTLKVQPAELEDSGVYFCASSLQGNTEAFFGQGTRLTVV.

This clonotype came up a few times. J is TRBJ1-1 and V is TRBV20-1; tentative D call: TRBD1 (6 bases). In germline, CDR1 is DFQATT, CDR2 SNEGSKA (reference sequence). The CDR3 is 16 residues long. V lost 1 base, J lost 0 bases, and 15 bases lay in between. The CDR3: CSARASGGGLNTEAFF. As DNA, the CDR3 is TGCAGTGCTAGAGCCTCTGGGGGGGGCCTGAACACTGAAGCTTTCTTT.

This clonotype has a handful of counts. The chain links TRBV7-2 to TRBJ2-1, with unresolved D. This CDR3 contains 14 residues. V lost 1 base and J 3 bases, leaving 7 bases between the germline ends. Germline CDR1 is SGHTA and CDR2 is FQGNSA. CDR3 in amino acids: CASSLDRNYNEQFF. In nucleotides, the CDR3 is TGTGCCAGCAGCTTAGACAGAAACTACAATGAGCAGTTCTTC.

In DNA form, the CDR3 reads TGTGCCAGCTCCTCACGTCGTCCGGACACTGAAGCTTTCTTT. Protein product: CASSSRRPDTEAFF. The chain is built from TRBV18 and TRBJ1-1; D unresolved. Trimming pared 6 bases from V and 3 bases from J, leaving 14 bases between. From germline, CDR1 is KGHSH and CDR2 LQKENI. The CDR3 consists of 14 residues.

This clonotype was recorded many times. The chain is built from TRBV11-3 and TRBJ2-2; the D is unclear. The V end lost 6 bases, the J end lost 5 bases, and 10 bases lay between the germline ends. The CDR3 totals 13 residues. The germline V gene has CDR1 SGHNT and CDR2 YENEEA. The CDR3 reads CASRIRETGELFF. In DNA, the CDR3 is TGTGCCAGCAGGATTCGAGAGACCGGGGAGCTGTTTTTT.

This clonotype rates as medium-sized (0.01 to 0.1%). This chain joins TRBV7-2 and TRBJ2-7; 8 nucleotides match TRBD2. This CDR3 region has 15 residues. With 1 base clipped from V and 2 bases from J, the junction kept 4 bases outside the gene matches. The germline CDR1 and CDR2 sequences are SGHTA and FQGNSA. This CDR3 is CASSLGTSSTYEQYF. Here the CDR3 DNA reads TGTGCCAGCAGCTTAGGGACTAGCAGCACCTACGAGCAGTACTTC.

This clonotype has at least ten counts. J is TRBJ2-5 and V is TRBV28; perhaps TRBD1 as D (5 bases). Trimming pared 2 bases from V and 10 bases from J, leaving 14 bases between. CDR1 and CDR2 from the germline V gene are MDHEN and SYDVKM. The CDR3 spans 13 residues. CDR3 in DNA: TGTGCCAGCAGTTTAGGGGTCCCCAGGGACCAGTACTTC. Translating it yields CASSLGVPRDQYF.

Ten or more counts support this clonotype. The chain links TRBV7-3 to TRBJ2-3; TRBD1 matches at 7 bases. Germline V lookup: CDR1 SGHTA, CDR2 FQGTGA. The CDR3 extends over 15 amino acids. V shed 2 bases and J 5 bases; nucleotides not matched to a gene: 7. The CDR3 spells CASSLGQVTEDTQYF. For the CDR3, the DNA is TGTGCCAGCAGCTTAGGACAGGTGACGGAAGATACGCAGTATTTT.